The rows below give T cell receptor beta chains drawn from one sample of a study of cytomegalovirus exposure and HLA in healthy donors. Profiled with immunoSEQ multiplex PCR; TCRdb holds only in-frame clones, not every one. The table records about 120,000 clones, around 80% of them present only once. The sample was PBMCs. These receptors were taken from a female donor in good health and CMV-seropositive. The CDR3 runs from the conserved cysteine through the conserved F or W. Each record gives: V gene, J gene, clone size, D gene, CDR3 protein, CDR3 DNA. The D gene is left open where the match is weak. The size entry is marked missing in some rows and otherwise reads once, few, many or a size class.

V gene: TRBV30
J gene: TRBJ2-1
clone size: NA
D gene: TRBD2
CDR3 protein: CAWGRGGGLHEQFF
CDR3 DNA: TGTGCCTGGGGGCGGGGGGGCGGTTTACATGAGCAGTTCTTC

V gene: TRBV10-3
J gene: TRBJ2-3
clone size: NA
D gene: TRBD1
CDR3 protein: CAISFQGALDTQYF
CDR3 DNA: TGTGCCATCAGTTTCCAGGGGGCTTTAGATACGCAGTATTTT

V gene: TRBV18
J gene: TRBJ1-2
clone size: NA
D gene: NA
CDR3 protein: CASSPVDTGSPYGYTF
CDR3 DNA: TGTGCCAGCTCACCGGTGGACACCGGGAGCCCTTATGGCTACACCTTC

V gene: TRBV27
J gene: TRBJ2-7
clone size: NA
D gene: TRBD2
CDR3 protein: CASSLFSTSGGGEQYF
CDR3 DNA: TGTGCCAGCAGTTTATTTTCGACTAGCGGGGGGGGTGAGCAGTACTTC

V gene: TRBV5-6
J gene: TRBJ1-5
clone size: NA
D gene: TRBD1
CDR3 protein: CASRYRGNNQPQHF
CDR3 DNA: TGTGCCAGCAGGTACAGGGGAAACAATCAGCCCCAGCATTTT

V gene: TRBV5-6
J gene: TRBJ1-4
clone size: NA
D gene: TRBD1
CDR3 protein: CASSAGTGGSNEKLFF
CDR3 DNA: TGTGCCAGCAGCGCCGGGACAGGGGGCTCCAATGAAAAACTGTTTTTT

V gene: TRBV7-2
J gene: TRBJ1-1
clone size: NA
D gene: NA
CDR3 protein: CASSRQASVTEAFF
CDR3 DNA: TGTGCCAGCAGCCGACAGGCCTCGGTAACTGAAGCTTTCTTT

V gene: TRBV6-1
J gene: TRBJ1-5
clone size: NA
D gene: NA
CDR3 protein: CASSENTAPYSNQPQHF
CDR3 DNA: TGTGCCAGCAGTGAAAACACAGCACCCTATAGCAATCAGCCCCAGCATTTT

V gene: TRBV19
J gene: TRBJ2-7
clone size: NA
D gene: TRBD1
CDR3 protein: CASKDRVGSYEQYF
CDR3 DNA: TGTGCCAGTAAGGACAGGGTAGGCTCCTACGAGCAGTACTTC

V gene: TRBV7-8
J gene: TRBJ2-5
clone size: NA
D gene: NA
CDR3 protein: CASSSITGETQYF
CDR3 DNA: TGTGCCAGCAGCTCTATAACGGGGGAGACCCAGTACTTC

V gene: TRBV7-8
J gene: TRBJ2-5
clone size: NA
D gene: TRBD1
CDR3 protein: CASSLVQGETQYF
CDR3 DNA: TGTGCCAGCAGCTTAGTACAGGGGGAGACCCAGTACTTC

V gene: TRBV15
J gene: TRBJ1-1
clone size: few
D gene: TRBD1
CDR3 protein: CATSSRYRGVNTEAFF
CDR3 DNA: TGTGCCACCAGCAGCCGGTACAGGGGGGTGAACACTGAAGCTTTCTTT

V gene: TRBV4-1
J gene: TRBJ2-3
clone size: NA
D gene: NA
CDR3 protein: CASSQDGGATDTQYF
CDR3 DNA: TGCGCCAGCAGCCAAGATGGGGGGGCCACAGATACGCAGTATTTT

V gene: TRBV11-2
J gene: TRBJ2-5
clone size: NA
D gene: NA
CDR3 protein: CASSSSPLQETQYF
CDR3 DNA: TGTGCCAGCAGCTCCAGTCCTCTCCAAGAGACCCAGTACTTC

V gene: TRBV29-1
J gene: TRBJ2-5
clone size: NA
D gene: TRBD2
CDR3 protein: CSVAQRGSETQYF
CDR3 DNA: TGCAGCGTTGCTCAGCGGGGTAGCGAGACCCAGTACTTC

V gene: TRBV7-2
J gene: TRBJ1-6
clone size: NA
D gene: TRBD1
CDR3 protein: CASIRQGGSALHF
CDR3 DNA: TGCGCCAGCATCCGCCAGGGGGGCTCTGCCCTCCACTTT

V gene: TRBV19
J gene: TRBJ1-5
clone size: NA
D gene: NA
CDR3 protein: CASSATGTSNQPQHF
CDR3 DNA: TGTGCCAGTAGCGCAACCGGGACAAGCAATCAGCCCCAGCATTTT

V gene: TRBV9
J gene: TRBJ2-1
clone size: NA
D gene: NA
CDR3 protein: CASSVGAPLRNEQFF
CDR3 DNA: TGTGCCAGCAGCGTAGGGGCCCCCCTTAGGAATGAGCAGTTCTTC

V gene: TRBV7-9
J gene: TRBJ2-3
clone size: once
D gene: NA
CDR3 protein: CASSSSFDTQYF
CDR3 DNA: TGTGCCAGCAGCTCCTCGTTCGATACGCAGTATTTT

V gene: TRBV10-3
J gene: TRBJ1-2
clone size: NA
D gene: NA
CDR3 protein: CAISEHPFAVSKDGYTF
CDR3 DNA: TGTGCCATCAGTGAGCACCCCTTCGCGGTTTCAAAGGATGGCTACACCTTC

V gene: TRBV19
J gene: TRBJ1-4
clone size: NA
D gene: TRBD1
CDR3 protein: CASKLDRGNEKLFF
CDR3 DNA: TGTGCCAGTAAGTTGGACAGGGGTAATGAAAAACTGTTTTTT

V gene: TRBV7-3
J gene: TRBJ1-2
clone size: few
D gene: NA
CDR3 protein: CASSGHRNGYTF
CDR3 DNA: TGTGCCAGCAGCGGACACAGGAATGGCTACACCTTC

V gene: TRBV11-2
J gene: TRBJ2-3
clone size: NA
D gene: NA
CDR3 protein: CASSSIGTDTQYF
CDR3 DNA: TGTGCCAGCAGCTCTATAGGCACAGATACGCAGTATTTT

V gene: TRBV7-8
J gene: TRBJ1-5
clone size: NA
D gene: NA
CDR3 protein: CASSPVGDQPQHF
CDR3 DNA: TGTGCCAGCAGCCCCGTAGGGGATCAGCCCCAGCATTTT

V gene: TRBV7-9
J gene: TRBJ1-6
clone size: NA
D gene: NA
CDR3 protein: CASSLPGESPLHF
CDR3 DNA: TGTGCCAGCAGCTTACCCGGGGAATCACCCCTCCACTTT

V gene: TRBV7-9
J gene: TRBJ1-1
clone size: few
D gene: NA
CDR3 protein: CASSLGQEIEAFF
CDR3 DNA: TGTGCCAGCAGCTTAGGACAGGAGATTGAAGCTTTCTTT

V gene: TRBV7-9
J gene: TRBJ1-2
clone size: NA
D gene: NA
CDR3 protein: CASSLEYLEAGYTF
CDR3 DNA: TGTGCCAGCAGCTTAGAATACCTGGAGGCTGGCTACACCTTC

V gene: TRBV29-1
J gene: TRBJ2-3
clone size: NA
D gene: TRBD2
CDR3 protein: CSVERTSADTQYF
CDR3 DNA: TGCAGCGTGGAAAGGACTAGTGCAGATACGCAGTATTTT

V gene: TRBV13
J gene: TRBJ2-7
clone size: NA
D gene: NA
CDR3 protein: CASRDSTYEQYF
CDR3 DNA: TGTGCCAGCAGAGATTCTACCTACGAGCAGTACTTC

V gene: TRBV4-1
J gene: TRBJ1-3
clone size: NA
D gene: NA
CDR3 protein: CASSQEEFSGNTIYF
CDR3 DNA: TGCGCCAGCAGCCAAGAGGAGTTCTCTGGAAACACCATATATTTT

V gene: TRBV19
J gene: TRBJ2-1
clone size: NA
D gene: TRBD2
CDR3 protein: CASSPTSGGYEQFF
CDR3 DNA: TGTGCCAGTAGCCCGACTAGCGGGGGTTATGAGCAGTTCTTC

V gene: TRBV2
J gene: TRBJ1-6
clone size: NA
D gene: TRBD1
CDR3 protein: CASEGTGDSSYNSPLHF
CDR3 DNA: TGTGCCAGTGAAGGGACAGGGGACAGCTCCTATAATTCACCCCTCCACTTT

V gene: TRBV12-5
J gene: TRBJ1-1
clone size: NA
D gene: NA
CDR3 protein: CASGLTAVNTEAFF
CDR3 DNA: TGTGCTAGTGGTTTGACAGCGGTGAACACTGAAGCTTTCTTT